What follows is one T cell receptor beta chain and its context. Its target is not known. This sample was taken from a study of T cells in Graves' hyperthyroidism and ophthalmopathy. This CDR3 region has 13 residues. Germline assignment: CDR1 SQVTM and CDR2 ANQGSEA. The ends were cut back, 4 bases at V and 4 bases at J, with 13 bases in the middle. Study results and limitations: Ophthalmopathy was distinguished from stable hyperthyroidism by 13 V-J signatures. Prediction of ophthalmopathy progression came a median around 7.1 months pre-onset.

RNA transcripts gave rise to amplified TCR beta CDR3 regions. RT-PCR in the first round (using the HTBI primer set) targeted the TCR CDR3. From the multiplex PCR reads, TCRdb called clonotypes with MiXCR, one entry per CDR3 protein. The sample lists 500,000 or so distinct CDR3 sequences, 15% to 20% occurring once. The receptor was derived from a young woman with Graves' ophthalmopathy. The sample comprised blood. The J gene is TRBJ1-1, the V gene TRBV29-1; no definite D call. Written as DNA, the CDR3 is TGCAGCGTTGCAAAGGGTAGGAGCACTGAAGCTTTCTTT. Its protein is CSVAKGRSTEAFF.